What follows are 26 T cell receptor beta chains derived from one specimen sequenced in a study of blood T cell repertoires in COVID-19. Sequencing was performed with immunoSEQ multiplex PCR; in TCRdb, only in-frame clones are kept and a portion is missing. The sample lists fewer than 100,000 clones, 85% occurring once. Sequences were obtained from peripheral blood. The receptors here all came from a man aged 55 to 70 with acute or convalescent COVID-19.

The table lists this clone with a count of one. The chain joins TRBV6-5 to TRBJ2-7, with TRBD1 matching over 9 bases. With 3 bases clipped from V and 2 bases from J, the junction kept 2 bases outside the gene matches. The CDR3 is made up of 14 amino acids. Germline V gene sequence: CDR1 MNHEY, CDR2 SVGAGI. DNA of the CDR3: TGTGCCAGCAGTTATCGGACAGGGGCCTACGAGCAGTACTTC. The encoded protein is CASSYRTGAYEQYF.

The chain joins TRBV27 to TRBJ2-5, with TRBD2 identical over 8 bases. This CDR3 region has 15 residues. From germline, CDR1 is MNHEY and CDR2 SMNVEV (reference sequence). With 3 bases clipped from V and 4 bases from J, the junction kept 7 bases outside the gene matches. The chain's CDR3 is CASSLRSGRLETQYF. For the CDR3, the DNA is TGTGCCAGCAGTTTGAGGAGCGGGAGACTAGAGACCCAGTACTTC.

This rearrangement joins TRBV19 to TRBJ2-5; D not resolved. This CDR3 has 14 amino acids. CDR1 is LNHDA and CDR2 is SQIVND in the germline V gene (reference sequence). V was trimmed by 1 base and J by 0 bases, leaving 6 bases between them. The CDR3 here is CASSIGAYQETQYF. CDR3 DNA sequence: TGTGCCAGTAGTATAGGAGCGTACCAAGAGACCCAGTACTTC.

The chain has TRBV5-1 and TRBJ2-7; 8 nucleotides match TRBD2. V lost 7 bases and J lost 4; bases outside the gene matches: 16. Germline V CDR1 and CDR2: SGHRS, YFSETQ. There are 16 residues in the CDR3. CDR3: CASREGGAGDLYEQYF. The CDR3 DNA sequence: TGCGCCAGCCGGGAGGGAGGAGCGGGAGATTTGTACGAGCAGTACTTC. The whole variable domain, filled in from reference TRBV5-1 and TRBJ2-7, reads KAGVTQTPRYLIKTRGQQVTLSCSPISGHRSVSWYQQTPGQGLQFLFEYFSETQRNKGNFPGRFSGRQFSNSRSEMNVSTLELGDSALYLCASREGGAGDLYEQYFGPGTRLTVT.

The chain uses TRBV2 and TRBJ2-2; tentative D call: TRBD2 (5 bases). CDR3 length: 16 amino acids. V was clipped by 9 bases and J by 5 bases, with 22 bases between them. Germline assignment: CDR1 SNHLY and CDR2 FYNNEI. CDR3 nucleotide sequence: TGTGCCAGTATTGGGCCGGTGGGAGTTTCTACCGGGGAGCTGTTTTTT. Protein sequence: CASIGPVGVSTGELFF.

The rearrangement links TRBV28 to TRBJ1-2, with D maybe TRBD1 (6 bases). Germline V gene sequence: CDR1 MDHEN, CDR2 SYDVKM. Trimming took off 3 bases at V and 4 bases at J, with 9 bases between the two ends. There are 13 residues in the CDR3. CDR3 sequence reads: CASSFGQSYGYTF. Here the CDR3 DNA reads TGTGCCAGCAGTTTCGGACAGAGCTATGGCTACACCTTC.

The chain combines TRBV15 with TRBJ2-3; 7 bases agree with TRBD2. The CDR3 contains 16 residues. Trimming removed 0 bases from V and 3 bases from J; junction bases left unmatched: 6. Germline loops: CDR1 LNHNV, CDR2 YYDKDF (reference sequence). CDR3 protein: CATSRDAGERTDTQYF. CDR3 sequence (DNA): TGTGCCACCAGCAGAGATGCGGGAGAGCGAACAGATACGCAGTATTTT.

The chain carries TRBV30 and TRBJ1-2; D gene uncertain. The V end lost 4 bases, the J end lost 0 bases, and 15 bases lay between the germline ends. The germline V gene encodes CDR1 GTSNPN and CDR2 SVGIG (reference sequence). The CDR3 is 15 residues long. CDR3 amino acids: CAWTSKRESNYGYTF. The CDR3 DNA is TGTGCCTGGACCTCCAAGAGGGAATCTAACTATGGCTACACCTTC. The full variable domain, with the rest looked up from reference TRBV30 and TRBJ1-2, is SQTIHQWPATLVQPVGSPLSLECTVEGTSNPNLYWYRQAAGRGLQLLFYSVGIGQISSEVPQNLSASRPQDRQFILSSKKLLLSDSGFYLCAWTSKRESNYGYTFGSGTRLTVV.

J is TRBJ1-1 and V is TRBV5-1; D call uncertain. This CDR3 has 15 residues. The V end was cut by 0 bases, the J end by 4 bases, with 13 bases between. From germline, CDR1 is SGHRS and CDR2 YFSETQ. The CDR3 here is CASSLAGVIVTEAFF. The DNA of the CDR3 is TGCGCCAGCAGCTTGGCCGGGGTCATCGTCACTGAAGCTTTCTTT.

The chain employs TRBV7-9 and TRBJ2-1, with a tentative D call TRBD1 (6 bases). Trimming stripped 1 base from V and 6 bases from J, with 10 bases between. In germline, CDR1 is SEHNR, CDR2 FQNEAQ (reference sequence). The CDR3 extends over 14 amino acids. The CDR3 here is CASSLEVRGNEQFF. CDR3 in DNA: TGTGCCAGCAGCTTAGAGGTCAGGGGCAATGAGCAGTTCTTC.

The genes are TRBV24-1 and TRBJ2-1, with 7 bases aligning to TRBD2. This CDR3 has 12 amino acids. Germline V lookup: CDR1 KGHDR, CDR2 SFDVKD. J gave up 11 bases and V 4 bases, and 4 bases lay outside the gene matches. As DNA, the CDR3 is TGTGCCACCAGTGACTGGGGGGGGAAGCAGTTCTTC. It is translated as CATSDWGGKQFF.

The rearrangement uses TRBV2 and TRBJ1-5, with 9 bases identical to TRBD1. V was clipped by 2 bases and J by 15 bases; unmatched bases: 11. This CDR3 has 14 residues. Germline V gene lookup returns CDR1 SNHLY and CDR2 FYNNEI. This chain's CDR3 is CASSEQPDRGKGHF. CDR3 nucleotide sequence: TGTGCCAGCAGTGAACAGCCCGACAGGGGGAAGGGGCATTTT. The full variable domain, completed using reference TRBV2 and TRBJ1-5, is EPEVTQTPSHQVTQMGQEVILRCVPISNHLYFYWYRQILGQKVEFLVSFYNNEISEKSEIFDDQFSVERPDGSNFTLKIRSTKLEDSAMYFCASSEQPDRGKGHFGDGTRLSIL.

The chain carries TRBV11-2 and TRBJ1-1, with 10 bases identical to TRBD1. This CDR3 is 15 amino acids long. Per germline, CDR1 SGHAT and CDR2 FQNNGV. J was trimmed by 4 bases and V by 3 bases; bases with no gene match: 5. The CDR3 reads CASSFRTGGITEAFF. The CDR3 DNA reads as TGTGCCAGCAGCTTCCGGACAGGGGGTATCACTGAAGCTTTCTTT.

The rearrangement uses TRBV4-1 and TRBJ2-7, with D tentatively TRBD2 (5 bases). The germline V gene has CDR1 MGHRA and CDR2 YSYEKL. The germline V and J ends were trimmed by 1 base and 3 bases, with 13 bases remaining between them. This CDR3 comprises 15 residues. CDR3 sequence: CASSQGFGGLYEQYF. The CDR3 nucleotides read TGCGCCAGCAGCCAAGGGTTCGGCGGACTCTACGAGCAGTACTTC.

The chain uses TRBV9 and TRBJ2-2; no definite D call. Trimming removed 0 bases from V and 4 bases from J, with 4 bases in between. The germline gives CDR1 SGDLS, CDR2 YYNGEE. CDR3 length: 13 residues. The CDR3 loop reads CASSVALTGELFF. As DNA, the CDR3 is TGTGCCAGCAGCGTAGCCCTCACCGGGGAGCTGTTTTTT.

The chain links TRBV5-8 to TRBJ2-7, with D perhaps TRBD1 (5 bases). Trimming pared 6 bases from V and 0 bases from J, leaving 13 bases between. This CDR3 contains 14 residues. CDR1 SGHTS and CDR2 YDEGEE come from the germline V gene. CDR3 nucleotide sequence: TGTGCCAGCACCCCGGACATTAACTCCTACGAGCAGTACTTC. This gives the protein CASTPDINSYEQYF.

The chain links TRBV6-5 to TRBJ2-1, with 7 positions matching TRBD2. J was trimmed by 6 bases and V by 2 bases; bases with no gene match: 4. This CDR3 has 14 amino acids. Germline V gene data show CDR1 as MNHEY and CDR2 as SVGAGI. CDR3 protein: CASSYRLAFNEQFF. CDR3 sequence (DNA): TGTGCCAGCAGTTACCGACTAGCCTTCAATGAGCAGTTCTTC.

The chain has TRBV5-1 and TRBJ2-1; 8 bases line up with TRBD2. The CDR3 extends over 16 amino acids. In germline, CDR1 is SGHRS, CDR2 YFSETQ. Losses at the gene ends were 4 bases for V and 0 bases for J; bases not matched to a gene: 6. In DNA, the CDR3 is TGCGCCAGCAGCCCGGCGGGGGGAAGCTCCTACAATGAGCAGTTCTTC. Translating gives CASSPAGGSSYNEQFF. Complete variable domain (other parts from reference TRBV5-1 and TRBJ2-1): KAGVTQTPRYLIKTRGQQVTLSCSPISGHRSVSWYQQTPGQGLQFLFEYFSETQRNKGNFPGRFSGRQFSNSRSEMNVSTLELGDSALYLCASSPAGGSSYNEQFFGPGTRLTVL.

The gene calls are TRBV30 and TRBJ1-4; possibly TRBD1 for D (5 bases). CDR1 is GTSNPN, CDR2 SVGIG, per germline (reference sequence). The CDR3 has 16 residues. Trimming cost V 3 bases and J 2 bases, with 16 bases left between them. CDR3 protein: CAWSLGGGSTNEKLFF. In nucleotides, the CDR3 is TGTGCCTGGAGCCTTGGGGGGGGGAGCACTAATGAAAAACTGTTTTTT. Full variable domain (outside the CDR3, taken from reference TRBV30 and TRBJ1-4): SQTIHQWPATLVQPVGSPLSLECTVEGTSNPNLYWYRQAAGRGLQLLFYSVGIGQISSEVPQNLSASRPQDRQFILSSKKLLLSDSGFYLCAWSLGGGSTNEKLFFGSGTQLSVL.

This clone was seen once. V gene TRBV18 combines with J gene TRBJ2-7; D is possibly TRBD1 (6 bases). V was shortened by 3 bases and J by 6 bases, with 12 bases between the two germline ends. The length of the CDR3 is 13 residues. Germline values: CDR1 KGHSH, CDR2 LQKENI. The CDR3 coding sequence is TGTGCCAGCTCACCCCAGGGGAAGGGCGAGCAGTACTTC. It encodes CASSPQGKGEQYF. Combining the CDR3 with reference TRBV18 and TRBJ2-7 gives the whole variable domain NAGVMQNPRHLVRRRGQEARLRCSPMKGHSHVYWYRQLPEEGLKFMVYLQKENIIDESGMPKERFSAEFPKEGPSILRIQQVVRGDSAAYFCASSPQGKGEQYFGPGTRLTVT.

The chain employs TRBV12-5 and TRBJ1-5; D is uncertain. CDR3 length: 17 residues. CDR1 is LGHNT and CDR2 is FRNRAP in the germline V gene. The V end was cut by 3 bases, the J end by 0 bases, with 15 bases between. CDR3 DNA sequence: TGTGCTAGTGGTTTTGGGCGGGCAGGCTCTAGCAATCAGCCCCAGCATTTT. Its protein is CASGFGRAGSSNQPQHF.

The genes are TRBV9 and TRBJ2-7; tentative D call: TRBD1 (7 bases). The length of the CDR3 is 14 residues. V was cut by 1 base and J by 3 bases, with 11 bases left in between. CDR1 and CDR2 from the germline V gene are SGDLS and YYNGEE. Here the CDR3 reads CASSVSGGIYEQYF. The CDR3 coding sequence is TGTGCCAGCAGCGTATCAGGGGGGATCTACGAGCAGTACTTC.

This sequence joins TRBV10-2 and TRBJ2-3; no clear D gene. This CDR3 comprises 13 residues. V shed 4 bases and J shed 0 bases, with 5 bases lying between them. In germline, CDR1 is WSHSY, CDR2 SAAADI. DNA for the CDR3: TGCGCCAGCAGTGTGACTAGCACAGATACGCAGTATTTT. As protein: CASSVTSTDTQYF.

J is TRBJ1-2 and V is TRBV6-2 or TRBV6-3; D gene unclear. Trimming left V 2 bases short and J 4 bases short, with 14 bases between. The germline gives CDR1 MNHEY, CDR2 SVGEGT. The CDR3 extends over 15 amino acids. CDR3 sequence: CASSYSLGGVYGYTF. CDR3 bases: TGTGCCAGCAGTTACAGCTTAGGCGGAGTCTATGGCTACACCTTC.

V and J are TRBV5-4 and TRBJ2-5; D uncertain. The CDR3 is made up of 14 amino acids. Looked up from germline, CDR1 is SGHNT and CDR2 is YYREEE (reference sequence). Trimming took 0 bases from V and 2 from J, leaving 8 bases between them. The CDR3 nucleotides read TGTGCCAGCAGCTTGGTTTCTAATCAAGAGACCCAGTACTTC. It encodes CASSLVSNQETQYF. Combining the CDR3 with reference TRBV5-4 and TRBJ2-5 gives the whole variable domain ETGVTQSPTHLIKTRGQQVTLRCSSQSGHNTVSWYQQALGQGPQFIFQYYREEENGRGNFPPRFSGLQFPNYSSELNVNALELDDSALYLCASSLVSNQETQYFGPGTRLLVL.

The CDR3 protein is CASSQHPTGGTMTQYF. The CDR3 nucleotides read TGTGCCAGCAGCCAACACCCAACGGGGGGAACAATGACCCAGTACTTC. The rearrangement uses TRBV3-1 (or the pseudogene TRBV3-2) and TRBJ2-5; TRBD2 aligns across 7 bases. Germline V gene data show CDR1 as LGHDT and CDR2 as YNNKEL (reference sequence). Trimming cost V 2 bases and J 7 bases; bases outside gene matches: 13. The length of the CDR3 is 16 residues.